Below are 14 T cell receptor beta chains sequenced from a single sample in a study of beta chain features in type 1 diabetes. The entirety of the isolated RNA underwent reverse transcription, so expressed TCRB transcripts were sequenced. TCRdb's copy holds only in-frame clones and misses some; the assay was immunoSEQ multiplex PCR. The table lists about 150,000 clones, approximately 8.1% of them singletons. Sequencing used central memory CD4+ T cells from blood. These receptors originate from a man aged 18 to 35 in good health.

This clone was observed a few times. The V gene is TRBV7-3, the J gene TRBJ1-2; perhaps TRBD1 as D (5 bases). Germline values: CDR1 SGHTA, CDR2 FQGTGA. The CDR3 is 15 residues long. The ends were cut back, 5 bases at V and 2 bases at J, with 15 bases in the middle. DNA for the CDR3: TGTGCCAGCAGCGCTAACGGGGGGGGAAACTATGGCTACACCTTC. Its translation is CASSANGGGNYGYTF.

This clone appeared a few times. The chain has TRBV2 and TRBJ1-5; D not resolved. The germline V and J ends were trimmed by 4 bases and 12 bases, with 16 bases remaining between them. Germline assignment: CDR1 SNHLY and CDR2 FYNNEI. This CDR3 comprises 13 residues. The CDR3 is CASSVGRIEVQHF. CDR3 coding DNA: TGTGCCAGCAGTGTTGGCAGGATAGAAGTCCAGCATTTT.

This clone has more than one count but fewer than ten. The chain joins TRBV29-1 to TRBJ1-2; 7 bases agree with TRBD1. The CDR3 loop spans 16 amino acids. Germline CDR1 reads SQVTM; CDR2 reads ANQGSEA. Losses at the gene ends were 6 bases for V and 2 bases for J; bases not matched to a gene: 15. CDR3 region: CSVPGTALNGNYGYTF. CDR3 DNA: TGCAGCGTCCCCGGGACAGCCCTCAATGGGAACTATGGCTACACCTTC.

V usage is TRBV5-1 and J usage is TRBJ2-3; 8 positions agree with TRBD2. V was pared by 0 bases and J by 5 bases, with 8 bases of the junction left unmatched. Germline V gene sequence: CDR1 SGHRS, CDR2 YFSETQ. This CDR3 spans 16 amino acids. The chain's CDR3 is CASSLVQAGARDTQYF. In nucleotides, the CDR3 is TGCGCCAGCAGCTTGGTTCAAGCGGGGGCGAGAGATACGCAGTATTTT.

This clone was seen many times. The gene calls are TRBV25-1 and TRBJ1-4, with 9 bases that match TRBD1. The CDR3 contains 15 residues. V lost 3 bases and J lost 5; bases outside the gene matches: 4. Germline lookup yields CDR1 MGHDK and CDR2 SYGVNS. In DNA form, the CDR3 reads TGTGCCAGCAGTGAGCTGGGACAGGGAAATGAAAAACTGTTTTTT. Its translation: CASSELGQGNEKLFF.

The V and J genes are TRBV14 and TRBJ1-1; TRBD1 might be the D (5 bases). The CDR3 has 13 amino acids. V lost 6 bases and J lost 1, with 9 bases in between. Germline loops: CDR1 SGHDN, CDR2 FVKESK. This chain's CDR3 is CASRLQENTEAFF. CDR3 nucleotides: TGTGCCAGCAGACTACAGGAGAACACTGAAGCTTTCTTT.

The rearrangement uses TRBV5-1 and TRBJ1-6; possibly TRBD1 for D (5 bases). The V gene lost 0 bases and the J gene lost 10 bases, with 14 bases spanning the gap. Looked up from germline, CDR1 is SGHRS and CDR2 is YFSETQ. The CDR3 runs to 15 residues. The CDR3 sequence: CASSLVAGMESPLHF. The CDR3 region has the DNA TGCGCCAGCAGCTTGGTGGCAGGGATGGAATCACCCCTCCACTTT.

This clone showed up just a few times. Other DNA sequences from this sample encode an identical CDR3 as well. The J gene is TRBJ2-3, the V gene TRBV19; D is uncertain. Germline V gives CDR1 LNHDA, CDR2 SQIVND (reference sequence). This CDR3 has 11 amino acids. Trimming removed 4 bases at V and 6 bases at J, with 5 bases between. CDR3 in DNA: TGTGCCAGTAGTAATTCTGATACGCAGTATTTT. As protein: CASSNSDTQYF.

This clone has a count of ten or more. Other DNA sequences in this sample translate to the same CDR3. CDR3 in amino acids: CASSLRGPGGYEQYF. The CDR3 DNA follows: TGTGCCAGCAGCTTAAGGGGCCCAGGGGGCTACGAGCAGTACTTC. J is TRBJ2-7 and V is TRBV7-2; 7 bases are shared with TRBD1. The CDR3 consists of 15 residues. The germline CDR1 and CDR2 sequences are SGHTA and FQGNSA. V gave up 2 bases and J gave up 3 bases; unmatched junction bases: 7.

This clone occurred many times. An end of the junction differs from the germline gene, which may be a read error. The chain employs TRBV30 and TRBJ2-3, with TRBD2 matching over 11 bases. The CDR3 is made up of 14 amino acids. From germline, CDR1 is GTSNPN and CDR2 SVGIG (reference sequence). The CDR3 bases are TGTGCCGGGAGACTAGCGGGGAGTTCAGATACGCAGTATTTT. Amino acids: CAGRLAGSSDTQYF. Filled out from reference TRBV30 and TRBJ2-3, the complete variable domain reads SQTIHQWPATLVQPVGSPLSLECTVEGTSNPNLYWYRQAAGRGLQLLFYSVGIGQISSEVPQNLSASRPQDRQFILSSKKLLLSDSGFYLCAGRLAGSSDTQYFGPGTRLTVL.

The sample holds a few counts of this clone. This sequence joins TRBV4-3 and TRBJ2-5, with TRBD1 matching over 7 bases. This CDR3 is 16 amino acids long. V was pared by 1 base and J by 3 bases, with 8 bases of the junction left unmatched. CDR1 is LGHNA and CDR2 is YSLEER in the germline V gene. The chain's CDR3 is CASSQGQGVGKETQYF. In nucleotides, the CDR3 is TGCGCCAGCAGCCAAGGACAGGGAGTGGGGAAAGAGACCCAGTACTTC.

This clone appeared a few times. The V gene is TRBV11-2, the J gene TRBJ1-1; 8 bases map to TRBD1. V lost 5 bases, J lost 4 bases, and 6 bases stayed unmatched. The CDR3 covers 14 residues. The germline V gene has CDR1 SGHAT and CDR2 FQNNGV. This CDR3 reads CASSAGGIGTEAFF. The CDR3 DNA reads TGTGCCAGCAGCGCAGGGGGCATCGGCACTGAAGCTTTCTTT.

V is TRBV18 and J is TRBJ1-6; 7 bases line up with TRBD1. Germline CDR1 KGHSH, CDR2 LQKENI. Trimming cost V 6 bases and J 6 bases; bases outside gene matches: 2. This CDR3 region has 13 residues. This CDR3 reads CASSRDSNSPLHF. CDR3 DNA: TGTGCCAGCTCTCGGGACAGTAATTCACCCCTCCACTTT.

This clone showed up just a few times. The gene calls are TRBV19 and TRBJ2-2; 7 nucleotides match TRBD2. The CDR3 extends over 15 amino acids. Unmatched junction bases numbered 4, after V lost 5 bases and J lost 1 base. Germline values: CDR1 LNHDA, CDR2 SQIVND (reference sequence). The CDR3 reads CASSPSGGNTGELFF. CDR3 bases: TGTGCCAGTAGTCCCTCGGGGGGGAACACCGGGGAGCTGTTTTTT.